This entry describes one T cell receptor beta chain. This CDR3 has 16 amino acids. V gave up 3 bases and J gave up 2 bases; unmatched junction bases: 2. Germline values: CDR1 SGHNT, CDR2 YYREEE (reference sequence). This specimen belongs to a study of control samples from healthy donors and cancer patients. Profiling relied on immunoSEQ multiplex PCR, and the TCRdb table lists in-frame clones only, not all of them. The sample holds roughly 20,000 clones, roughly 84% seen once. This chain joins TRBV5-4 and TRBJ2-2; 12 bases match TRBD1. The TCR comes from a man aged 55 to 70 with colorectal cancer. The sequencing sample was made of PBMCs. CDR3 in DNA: TGTGCCAGCAGCTCCGGGACAGGGGGCAACACCGGGGAGCTGTTTTTT. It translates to CASSSGTGGNTGELFF.